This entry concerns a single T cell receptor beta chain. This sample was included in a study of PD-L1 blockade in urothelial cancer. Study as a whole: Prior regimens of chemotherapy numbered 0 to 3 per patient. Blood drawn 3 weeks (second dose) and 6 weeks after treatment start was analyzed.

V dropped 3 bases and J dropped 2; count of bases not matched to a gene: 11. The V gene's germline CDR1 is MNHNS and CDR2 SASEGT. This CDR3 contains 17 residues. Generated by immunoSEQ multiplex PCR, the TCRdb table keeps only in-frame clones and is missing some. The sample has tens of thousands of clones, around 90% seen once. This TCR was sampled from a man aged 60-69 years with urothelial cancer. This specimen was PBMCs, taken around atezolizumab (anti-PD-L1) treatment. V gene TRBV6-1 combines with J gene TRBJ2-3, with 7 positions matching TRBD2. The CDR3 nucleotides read TGTGCCAGCAGTGATCTCGGGAGGTGGGGGGACACAGATACGCAGTATTTT. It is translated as CASSDLGRWGDTDTQYF.